This T cell receptor beta chain came from a study of T cell changes during pregnancy in multiple sclerosis. Germline V gene lookup returns CDR1 SQVTM and CDR2 ANQGSEA. V shed 6 bases and J 5 bases; nucleotides not matched to a gene: 21. The CDR3 extends over 18 amino acids. Profiled with immunoSEQ multiplex PCR; TCRdb holds only in-frame clones, not every one. The data show more than 55,000 clones, about nine tenths seen once. The sample consisted of peripheral blood, taken in the first trimester of pregnancy. The V call is TRBV29-1, the J call TRBJ2-1; 8 nucleotides line up with TRBD2. The source of this sequence is a female donor in good health, enrolled as a control in a pregnancy study. CDR3 coding DNA: TGCAGCGTCAAGGTGAGCGGGGGAAAGAAGGTGACGCACAATGAGCAGTTCTTC. Encoded protein: CSVKVSGGKKVTHNEQFF.